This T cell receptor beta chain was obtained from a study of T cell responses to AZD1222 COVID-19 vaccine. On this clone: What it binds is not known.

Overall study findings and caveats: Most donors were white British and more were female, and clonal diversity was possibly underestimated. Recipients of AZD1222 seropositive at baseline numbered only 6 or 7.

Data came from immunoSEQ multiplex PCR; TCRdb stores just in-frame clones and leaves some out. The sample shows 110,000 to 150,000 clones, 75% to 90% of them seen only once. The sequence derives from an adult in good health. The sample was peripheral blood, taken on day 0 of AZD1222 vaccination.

The CDR3 DNA follows: TGTGCCAGCAGCGACACAGGGATGGGCTATGGCTACACCTTC. Protein: CASSDTGMGYGYTF. The chain carries TRBV5-4 and TRBJ1-2; TRBD1 might be the D (6 bases). Looked up from germline, CDR1 is SGHNT and CDR2 is YYREEE (reference sequence). V lost 4 bases and J lost 4, with 14 bases in between. CDR3 size: 14 residues. Full variable domain (rest looked up from reference TRBV5-4 and TRBJ1-2): ETGVTQSPTHLIKTRGQQVTLRCSSQSGHNTVSWYQQALGQGPQFIFQYYREEENGRGNFPPRFSGLQFPNYSSELNVNALELDDSALYLCASSDTGMGYGYTFGSGTRLTVV.